Listed below are T cell receptor beta chains from one sample, sequenced in a study of T cell repertoires in cytomegalovirus infection. From the reads, TCRdb called clonotypes with MiXCR, one entry per CDR3 protein. The sample shows 600,000 to 700,000 distinct CDR3 sequences, around a third of them seen only once. These receptors have no identified antigens. The sequencing here drew on cultured PBMCs, taken from culture after CMV antigen stimulation. Receptor source: a human donor in good health (CMV status not recorded). Some clones in this sample may be carry-over from other donors' samples. Both conserved end residues are part of each CDR3. The D gene is left open where the match is weak. Clone size, where shown, is once, few, many, or a class for clones that have expanded.

-,TRBJ1-5,TRBV18,-,CASSPSPGKGDQPQHF,TGTGCCAGCTCACCTAGTCCGGGGAAAGGGGATCAGCCCCAGCATTTT
-,TRBJ2-1,TRBV6-6,-,CASSSGGTYNEQFF,TGTGCCAGCAGTTCGGGCGGGACTTACAATGAGCAGTTCTTC
-,TRBJ1-1,TRBV6-6,-,CASSQSMGEAFF,TGTGCCAGCAGCCAATCCATGGGGGAAGCTTTCTTT
TRBD2,TRBJ2-7,TRBV6-5,-,CASRLGLAYEQYF,TGTGCCAGCAGGCTGGGACTAGCCTACGAGCAGTACTTC
TRBD2,TRBJ2-3,TRBV20-1,few,CSARPLGSGGKTDTQYF,TGCAGTGCTAGGCCCCTGGGAAGCGGGGGCAAGACAGATACGCAGTATTTT
-,TRBJ1-1,TRBV4-1,few,CASSRYRELGNTEAFF,TGCGCCAGCAGCCGGTACCGGGAACTCGGGAACACTGAAGCTTTCTTT
-,TRBJ2-7,TRBV29-1,once,CSVVRSSYEQYF,TGCAGCGTTGTCCGGAGCTCCTACGAGCAGTACTTC
-,TRBJ1-4,TRBV6-1,-,CATVRGRGEKLFF,TGTGCCACTGTGCGAGGGCGGGGTGAAAAACTGTTTTTT
-,TRBJ2-5,TRBV18,few,CASSIAGRETQYF,TGTGCCAGCTCCATCGCGGGGCGAGAGACCCAGTACTTC
-,TRBJ2-1,TRBV2,-,CATVGGNNEQFF,TGTGCCACGGTCGGGGGCAACAATGAGCAGTTCTTC
-,TRBJ2-7,TRBV19,-,CASSLRSRTYEQYF,TGTGCCAGTAGTCTGAGGAGTCGGACCTACGAGCAGTACTTC
-,TRBJ1-1,TRBV6-1,few,CASSQTRLAGTEAFF,TGTGCCAGCAGCCAAACAAGACTGGCGGGCACTGAAGCTTTCTTT
-,TRBJ1-5,TRBV20-1,-,CSGAGHGPSNQPQHF,TGCAGTGGAGCCGGTCACGGGCCGAGCAATCAGCCCCAGCATTTT
-,TRBJ1-5,TRBV20-1,-,CSASRGSNQPQHF,TGCAGTGCTTCACGGGGAAGCAATCAGCCCCAGCATTTT
-,TRBJ1-1,TRBV2,-,CASKAGRDTEAFF,TGTGCCAGCAAAGCAGGGCGGGACACTGAAGCTTTCTTT
-,TRBJ1-5,TRBV20-1,-,CSAREGYSNQPQHF,TGCAGTGCTAGAGAAGGCTATAGCAATCAGCCCCAGCATTTT
-,TRBJ2-3,TRBV10-3,-,CAISRSGRPDTQYF,TGTGCCATCAGCCGGTCTGGGAGGCCAGATACGCAGTATTTT
-,TRBJ1-4,TRBV28,-,CATTDRATNEKLFF,TGTGCCACCACAGACAGAGCCACTAATGAAAAACTGTTTTTT
TRBD2,TRBJ2-3,TRBV30,once,CAWSLAGDGDTQYF,TGTGCCTGGAGTCTAGCGGGAGATGGGGATACGCAGTATTTT
-,TRBJ1-1,TRBV12-3/TRBV12-4,many,CASSLQGKATEAFF,TGTGCCAGCAGTCTTCAGGGAAAGGCGACTGAAGCTTTCTTT
-,TRBJ1-1,TRBV27,-,CASSPLRHANTEAFF,TGTGCCAGCAGTCCGCTTCGACATGCGAACACTGAAGCTTTCTTT
TRBD1,TRBJ1-3,TRBV19,-,CATGQGARGNTIYF,TGTGCCACCGGACAGGGGGCGCGGGGAAACACCATATATTTT
TRBD2,TRBJ2-2,TRBV6-1,-,CASRKTSGTANTGELFF,TGTGCCAGCAGAAAGACTAGCGGGACCGCGAACACCGGGGAGCTGTTTTTT
TRBD1,TRBJ2-7,TRBV5-6,-,CASSIGQGEYEQYF,TGTGCCAGCAGCATCGGACAGGGGGAGTACGAGCAGTACTTC
-,TRBJ1-2,TRBV10-3,-,CAISGGLNYGYTF,TGTGCCATCAGTGGCGGACTTAACTATGGCTACACCTTC
-,TRBJ1-5,TRBV6-5,-,CASSFAARNQPQHF,TGTGCCAGCAGTTTCGCAGCCCGCAATCAGCCCCAGCATTTT
-,TRBJ2-2,TRBV5-1,-,CASSRDQRTGELFF,TGCGCCAGCAGCAGGGACCAGAGGACCGGGGAGCTGTTTTTT
-,TRBJ1-6,TRBV5-4,-,CASSVWTNQEPLHF,TGTGCCAGCAGCGTATGGACAAATCAAGAGCCCCTCCACTTT
-,TRBJ2-7,TRBV6-2/TRBV6-3,-,CASSRRLSGYEQYF,TGTGCCAGCAGCCGACGACTATCCGGCTACGAGCAGTACTTC
TRBD1,TRBJ1-5,TRBV2,few,CASGQGRLGQPQHF,TGTGCCAGCGGACAGGGGAGGCTCGGTCAGCCCCAGCATTTT
TRBD1,TRBJ1-5,TRBV2,-,CASSETGSDQPQHF,TGTGCCAGCAGTGAGACAGGGTCGGATCAGCCCCAGCATTTT
-,TRBJ2-5,TRBV7-6,-,CASSFTPGAAETQYF,TGTGCCAGCAGTTTTACCCCAGGGGCCGCGGAGACCCAGTACTTC
-,TRBJ1-2,TRBV7-2,many,CASSPSGRPFSYGYTF,TGTGCCAGCAGCCCATCGGGACGGCCCTTTTCCTATGGCTACACCTTC
-,TRBJ2-1,TRBV7-2,-,CASSHPVRSEQFF,TGTGCCAGCAGCCATCCTGTGCGAAGTGAGCAGTTCTTC
TRBD2,TRBJ2-1,TRBV4-1,-,CASSHEGLTSGRLDEQFF,TGCGCCAGCAGCCATGAAGGGTTAACTAGCGGGAGGTTGGATGAGCAGTTCTTC
TRBD1,TRBJ2-3,TRBV5-1,-,CASSPSQGGTDTQYF,TGCGCCAGCAGCCCCAGCCAGGGGGGCACAGATACGCAGTATTTT
-,TRBJ2-1,TRBV2,-,CASPTRGGHEQFF,TGTGCCAGTCCGACGAGGGGGGGCCATGAGCAGTTCTTC
-,TRBJ2-7,TRBV7-9,-,CASSLEFVREQYF,TGTGCCAGCAGCTTAGAATTTGTCCGCGAGCAGTACTTC
TRBD2,TRBJ2-2,TRBV27,-,CASSQTWVLAGGIGELFF,TGTGCCAGCAGCCAAACCTGGGTACTAGCGGGGGGCATCGGGGAGCTGTTTTTT
-,TRBJ2-3,TRBV7-9,once,CASSLGALRDTQYF,TGTGCCAGCAGCCTCGGGGCGTTAAGGGATACGCAGTATTTT
-,TRBJ1-1,TRBV20-1,few,CSARAPMNTEAFF,TGCAGTGCTAGAGCCCCAATGAACACTGAAGCTTTCTTT
-,TRBJ2-3,TRBV7-6,-,CASSFEGEGTDTQYF,TGTGCCAGCAGCTTCGAAGGGGAAGGCACAGATACGCAGTATTTT
TRBD2,TRBJ2-1,TRBV12-3/TRBV12-4,few,CASCVGAGDGSYNEQFF,TGTGCCAGCTGTGTGGGAGCGGGAGATGGCTCCTACAATGAGCAGTTCTTC
-,TRBJ2-1,TRBV6-2/TRBV6-3,-,CASSYSFSGGSSYNEQFF,TGTGCCAGCAGTTACTCTTTTTCAGGCGGAAGCTCCTACAATGAGCAGTTCTTC
-,TRBJ2-7,TRBV20-1,-,CSARDARGGYEQYF,TGCAGTGCTAGAGATGCCCGAGGGGGCTACGAGCAGTACTTC
-,TRBJ1-1,TRBV7-2,many,CASSLGGAMNTEAFF,TGTGCCAGCAGCTTAGGAGGGGCCATGAACACTGAAGCTTTCTTT
-,TRBJ2-1,TRBV2,-,CASSEESGNEQFF,TGTGCCAGCAGTGAAGAATCGGGTAATGAGCAGTTCTTC
-,TRBJ2-3,TRBV20-1,few,CSARGTTRRTDTQYF,TGCAGTGCTAGAGGAACCACCCGACGCACAGATACGCAGTATTTT
-,TRBJ1-5,TRBV7-2,many,CASSLARGFAWPQHF,TGTGCCAGCAGCTTAGCGCGTGGGTTCGCTTGGCCCCAGCATTTT
TRBD1,TRBJ1-1,TRBV7-2,many,CASSSRGRAAFF,TGTGCCAGCAGCTCCAGGGGGCGCGCAGCTTTCTTT
-,TRBJ1-4,TRBV7-2,many,CASSRQGNEKLFF,TGTGCCAGCAGTAGGCAGGGGAATGAAAAACTGTTTTTT
-,TRBJ1-2,TRBV7-2,-,CASSLNRAHYGYTF,TGTGCCAGCAGCTTAAACAGGGCTCACTATGGCTACACCTTC
-,TRBJ1-6,TRBV7-6,-,CASSLHGGRPLHF,TGTGCCAGCAGCCTACATGGGGGTCGTCCCCTCCACTTT
TRBD1,TRBJ1-1,TRBV28,-,CASSFVAGGGLTEAFF,TGTGCCAGCAGTTTCGTGGCAGGGGGGGGTCTCACTGAAGCTTTCTTT
-,TRBJ1-2,TRBV5-6,-,CASSFGTGGYTF,TGTGCCAGCAGCTTCGGAACGGGTGGCTACACCTTC
-,TRBJ2-7,TRBV7-8,few,CASSSYPGSSDEQYF,TGTGCCAGCAGCTCTTATCCCGGCTCCTCCGACGAGCAGTACTTC
-,TRBJ2-5,TRBV19,-,CASQSAGREETQYF,TGTGCCAGCCAGAGTGCGGGGAGAGAAGAGACCCAGTACTTC